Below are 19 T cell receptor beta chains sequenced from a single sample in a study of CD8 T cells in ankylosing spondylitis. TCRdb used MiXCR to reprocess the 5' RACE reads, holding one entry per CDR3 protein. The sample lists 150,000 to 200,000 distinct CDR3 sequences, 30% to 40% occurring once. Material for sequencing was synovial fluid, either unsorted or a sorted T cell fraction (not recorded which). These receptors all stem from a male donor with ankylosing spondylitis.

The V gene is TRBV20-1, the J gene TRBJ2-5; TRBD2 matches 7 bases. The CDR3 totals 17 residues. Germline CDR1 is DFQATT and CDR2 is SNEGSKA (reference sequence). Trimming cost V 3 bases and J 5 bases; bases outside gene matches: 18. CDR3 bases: TGCAGTGCTAGTGGGAGAGGGGCAGGTTGGGGAGGGGAGACCCAGTACTTC. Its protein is CSASGRGAGWGGETQYF.

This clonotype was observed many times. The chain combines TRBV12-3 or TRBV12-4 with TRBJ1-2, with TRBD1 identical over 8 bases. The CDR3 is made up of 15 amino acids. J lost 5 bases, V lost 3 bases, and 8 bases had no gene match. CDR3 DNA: TGTGCCAGCAGTTTCGGGACAGGTTTTAAGTATGGCTACACCTTC. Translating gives CASSFGTGFKYGYTF.

CDR3 bases: TGCAGTGCTAGTATACCTTCCTACGAGCAGTACTTC. This gives the protein CSASIPSYEQYF. The chain has TRBV20-1 and TRBJ2-7; D is unclear. Germline CDR1 is DFQATT and CDR2 is SNEGSKA (reference sequence). The CDR3 has 12 amino acids. V was cut by 3 bases and J by 1 base, with 7 bases left in between.

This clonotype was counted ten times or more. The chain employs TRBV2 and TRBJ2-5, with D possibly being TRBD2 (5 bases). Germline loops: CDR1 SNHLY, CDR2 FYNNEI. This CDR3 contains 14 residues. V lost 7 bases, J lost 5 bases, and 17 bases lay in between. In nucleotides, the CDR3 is TGTGCCAGCACCGAGGGAAGCCGGAGGGAGACCCAGTACTTC. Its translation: CASTEGSRRETQYF.

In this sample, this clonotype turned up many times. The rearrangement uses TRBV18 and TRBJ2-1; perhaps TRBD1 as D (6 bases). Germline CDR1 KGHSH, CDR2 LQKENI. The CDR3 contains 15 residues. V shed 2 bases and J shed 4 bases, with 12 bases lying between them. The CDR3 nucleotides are TGTGCCAGCTCACCATACCGGGACATGTACAATGAGCAGTTCTTC. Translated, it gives CASSPYRDMYNEQFF.

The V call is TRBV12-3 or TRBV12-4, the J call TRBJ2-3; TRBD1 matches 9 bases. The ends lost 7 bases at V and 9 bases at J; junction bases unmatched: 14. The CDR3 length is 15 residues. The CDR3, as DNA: TGTGCCAGCACCCCCGGGACAGGGTCCCCTAGAACGCAGTATTTT. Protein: CASTPGTGSPRTQYF.

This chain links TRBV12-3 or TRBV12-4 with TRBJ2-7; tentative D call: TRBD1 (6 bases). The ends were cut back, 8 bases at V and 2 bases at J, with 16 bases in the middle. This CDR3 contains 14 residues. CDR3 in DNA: TGTGCCAGCGGCTACGGGACATCTACCTACGAGCAGTACTTC. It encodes CASGYGTSTYEQYF.

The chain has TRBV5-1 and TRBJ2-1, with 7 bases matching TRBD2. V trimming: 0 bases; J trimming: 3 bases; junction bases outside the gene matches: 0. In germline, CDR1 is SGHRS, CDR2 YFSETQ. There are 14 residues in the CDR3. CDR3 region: CASSLGGGYNEQFF. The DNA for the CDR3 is TGCGCCAGCAGCTTGGGCGGGGGCTACAATGAGCAGTTCTTC.

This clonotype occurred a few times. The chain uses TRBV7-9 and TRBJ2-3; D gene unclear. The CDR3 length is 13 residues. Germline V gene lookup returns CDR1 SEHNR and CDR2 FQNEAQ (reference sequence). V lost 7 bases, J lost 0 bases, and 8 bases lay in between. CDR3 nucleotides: TGTGCCAGCACCGCGCCTAGCACAGATACGCAGTATTTT. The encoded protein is CASTAPSTDTQYF. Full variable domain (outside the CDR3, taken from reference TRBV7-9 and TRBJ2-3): DTGVSQNPRHKITKRGQNVTFRCDPISEHNRLYWYRQTLGQGPEFLTYFQNEAQLEKSRLLSDRFSAERPKGSFSTLEIQRTEQGDSAMYLCASTAPSTDTQYFGPGTRLTVL.

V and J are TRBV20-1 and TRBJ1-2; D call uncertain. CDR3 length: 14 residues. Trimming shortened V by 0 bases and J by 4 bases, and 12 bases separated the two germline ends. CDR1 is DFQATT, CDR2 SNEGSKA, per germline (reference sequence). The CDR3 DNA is TGCAGTGCTAGAGATCTTGCAGACCTCTATGGCTACACCTTC. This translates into CSARDLADLYGYTF.

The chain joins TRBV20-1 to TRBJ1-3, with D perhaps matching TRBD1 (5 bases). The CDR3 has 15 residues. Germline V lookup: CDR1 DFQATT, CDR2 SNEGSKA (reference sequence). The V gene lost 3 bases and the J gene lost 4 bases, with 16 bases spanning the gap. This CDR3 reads CSASSGAPGGNTIYF. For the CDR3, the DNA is TGCAGTGCTAGTAGTGGGGCCCCAGGAGGAAACACCATATATTTT.

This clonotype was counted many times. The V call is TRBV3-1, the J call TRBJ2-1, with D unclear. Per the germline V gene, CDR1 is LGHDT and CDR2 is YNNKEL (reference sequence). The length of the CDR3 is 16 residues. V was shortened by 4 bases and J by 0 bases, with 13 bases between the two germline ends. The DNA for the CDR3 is TGTGCCAGCAGCCTCTCGAGAATTTCCTCCTACAATGAGCAGTTCTTC. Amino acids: CASSLSRISSYNEQFF.

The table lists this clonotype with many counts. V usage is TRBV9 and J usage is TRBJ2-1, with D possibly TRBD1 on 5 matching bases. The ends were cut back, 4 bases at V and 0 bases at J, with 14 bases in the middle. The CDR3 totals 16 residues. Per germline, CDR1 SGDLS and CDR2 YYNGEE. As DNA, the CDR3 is TGTGCCAGCAGCTCCCACCCTAGGGGCTCCTACAATGAGCAGTTCTTC. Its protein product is CASSSHPRGSYNEQFF.

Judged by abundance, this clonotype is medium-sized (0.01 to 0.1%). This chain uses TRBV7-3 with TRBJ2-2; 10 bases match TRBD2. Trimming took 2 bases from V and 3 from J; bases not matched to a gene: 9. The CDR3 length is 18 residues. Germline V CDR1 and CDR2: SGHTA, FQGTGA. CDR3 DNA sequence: TGTGCCAGCAGCTTATCGGTTGGACTAGCGGAACACACCGGGGAGCTGTTTTTT. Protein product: CASSLSVGLAEHTGELFF.

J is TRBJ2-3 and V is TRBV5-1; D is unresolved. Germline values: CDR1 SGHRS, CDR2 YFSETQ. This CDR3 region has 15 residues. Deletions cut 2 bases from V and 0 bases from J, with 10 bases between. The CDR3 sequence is CASSLRQESTDTQYF. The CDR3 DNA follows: TGCGCCAGCAGCTTAAGGCAGGAAAGCACAGATACGCAGTATTTT. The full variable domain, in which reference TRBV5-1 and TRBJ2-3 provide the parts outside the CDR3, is KAGVTQTPRYLIKTRGQQVTLSCSPISGHRSVSWYQQTPGQGLQFLFEYFSETQRNKGNFPGRFSGRQFSNSRSEMNVSTLELGDSALYLCASSLRQESTDTQYFGPGTRLTVL.

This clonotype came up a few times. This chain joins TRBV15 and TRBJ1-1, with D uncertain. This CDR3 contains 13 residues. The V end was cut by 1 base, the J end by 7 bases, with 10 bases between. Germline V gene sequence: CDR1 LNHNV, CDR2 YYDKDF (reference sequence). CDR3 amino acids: CATSRAGQGEAFF. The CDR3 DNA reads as TGTGCCACCAGCAGAGCTGGGCAAGGTGAAGCTTTCTTT.

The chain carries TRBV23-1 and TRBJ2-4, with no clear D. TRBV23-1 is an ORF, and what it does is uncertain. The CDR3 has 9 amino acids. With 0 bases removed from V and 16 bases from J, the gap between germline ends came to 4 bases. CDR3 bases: TGCGCCAGCAGTCAATCGAACTACTTC. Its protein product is CASSQSNYF.

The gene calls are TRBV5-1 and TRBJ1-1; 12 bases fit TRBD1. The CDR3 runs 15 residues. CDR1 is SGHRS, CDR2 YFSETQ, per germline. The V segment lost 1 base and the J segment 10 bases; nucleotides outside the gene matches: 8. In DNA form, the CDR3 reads TGCGCCAGCAGCTTGCCGGGACAGGGGGCGCAGGGAGCTTTCTTT. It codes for CASSLPGQGAQGAFF.

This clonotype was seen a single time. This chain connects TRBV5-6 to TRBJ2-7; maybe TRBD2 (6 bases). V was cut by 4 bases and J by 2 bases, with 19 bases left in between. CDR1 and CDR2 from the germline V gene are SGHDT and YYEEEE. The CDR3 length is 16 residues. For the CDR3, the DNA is TGTGCCAGCAGCCAACAACCGGCCGCGGGGCCCTACGAGCAGTACTTC. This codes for CASSQQPAAGPYEQYF. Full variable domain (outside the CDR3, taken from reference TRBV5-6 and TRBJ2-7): DAGVTQSPTHLIKTRGQQVTLRCSPKSGHDTVSWYQQALGQGPQFIFQYYEEEERQRGNFPDRFSGHQFPNYSSELNVNALLLGDSALYLCASSQQPAAGPYEQYFGPGTRLTVT.